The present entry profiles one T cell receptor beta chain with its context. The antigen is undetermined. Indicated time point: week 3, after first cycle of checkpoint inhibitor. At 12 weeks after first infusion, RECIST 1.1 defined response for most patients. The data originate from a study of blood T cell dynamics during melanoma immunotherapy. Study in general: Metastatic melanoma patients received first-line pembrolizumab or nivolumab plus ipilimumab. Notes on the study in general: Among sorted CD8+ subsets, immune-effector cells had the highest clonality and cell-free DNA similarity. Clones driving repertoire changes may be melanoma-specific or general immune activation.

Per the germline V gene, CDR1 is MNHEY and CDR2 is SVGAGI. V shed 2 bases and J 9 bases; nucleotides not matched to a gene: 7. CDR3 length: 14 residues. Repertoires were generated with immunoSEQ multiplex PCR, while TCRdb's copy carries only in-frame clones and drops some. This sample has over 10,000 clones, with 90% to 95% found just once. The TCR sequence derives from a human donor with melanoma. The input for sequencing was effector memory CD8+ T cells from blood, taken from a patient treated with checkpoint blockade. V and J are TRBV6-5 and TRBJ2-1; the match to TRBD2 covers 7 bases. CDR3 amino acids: CASSYLEQRGEQFF. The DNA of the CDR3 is TGTGCCAGCAGTTACCTTGAACAGCGGGGTGAGCAGTTCTTC.